This T cell receptor beta chain was sequenced for a study of blood T cell repertoires in COVID-19. Study-wide context: From the United States, Italy and Spain came samples of acute and convalescent COVID-19. PBMCs, B-cell-depleted T cells, or T cells provided the cDNA or gDNA that made up the material.

The V gene's germline CDR1 is SEHNR and CDR2 FQNEAQ (reference sequence). Trimming took off 6 bases at V and 14 bases at J, with 11 bases between the two ends. The CDR3 totals 10 residues. Seattle patients were enrolled during active infection and followed longitudinally. Repertoires were generated with immunoSEQ multiplex PCR, while TCRdb's copy carries only in-frame clones and drops some. The data hold 150,000 to 200,000 clones, with 75% to 85% observed a single time. This sequence originates from a middle-aged woman with COVID-19, enrolled during active disease. The sequenced sample consisted of peripheral blood. The chain links TRBV7-9 to TRBJ2-1, with D unclear. In DNA, the CDR3 is TGTGCCAGCAGTCCGAATCCGGAGTTCTTC. Encoded protein: CASSPNPEFF.